This entry lists 3 T cell receptor beta chains sequenced from one sample in a study of cytomegalovirus exposure and HLA in healthy donors. PCR used 60 Vbeta primers and 13 Jbeta primers. This table comes from immunoSEQ multiplex PCR, and its TCRdb copy is limited to in-frame clones, with some not included. The repertoire holds about 67,000 clones, with about 70% as singletons. Sequenced material: PBMCs. Source of these receptors: a woman in her 30s in good health and CMV-seronegative.

CDR3 sequence (DNA): TGTGCCAGCAAGTGGGGCGGGGGGACCTACGAGCAGTACTTC. It yields the protein CASKWGGGTYEQYF. The chain is built from TRBV6-1 and TRBJ2-7, with 8 bases that match TRBD2. Germline CDR1 is MNHNS and CDR2 is SASEGT. The CDR3 consists of 14 residues. V lost 7 bases to trimming and J lost 2 bases; unmatched junction nucleotides: 7.

The chain couples TRBV6-5 to TRBJ1-2, with 10 bases fitting TRBD1. The CDR3 spans 13 residues. Germline V gene data show CDR1 as MNHEY and CDR2 as SVGAGI. The trim removed 2 bases at V and 7 bases at J, leaving 1 base unmatched. Here the CDR3 DNA reads TGTGCCAGCAGTTACGGGACAGGGGTTGGCTACACCTTC. Translation gives CASSYGTGVGYTF.

The rearrangement uses TRBV14 and TRBJ2-3; no definite D call. The CDR3 has 14 amino acids. Germline V CDR1 and CDR2: SGHDN, FVKESK. V was pared by 3 bases and J by 5 bases, with 12 bases between. This CDR3 is CASSQKIRGDTQYF. The CDR3 DNA is TGTGCCAGCAGCCAGAAAATCAGAGGAGATACGCAGTATTTT.